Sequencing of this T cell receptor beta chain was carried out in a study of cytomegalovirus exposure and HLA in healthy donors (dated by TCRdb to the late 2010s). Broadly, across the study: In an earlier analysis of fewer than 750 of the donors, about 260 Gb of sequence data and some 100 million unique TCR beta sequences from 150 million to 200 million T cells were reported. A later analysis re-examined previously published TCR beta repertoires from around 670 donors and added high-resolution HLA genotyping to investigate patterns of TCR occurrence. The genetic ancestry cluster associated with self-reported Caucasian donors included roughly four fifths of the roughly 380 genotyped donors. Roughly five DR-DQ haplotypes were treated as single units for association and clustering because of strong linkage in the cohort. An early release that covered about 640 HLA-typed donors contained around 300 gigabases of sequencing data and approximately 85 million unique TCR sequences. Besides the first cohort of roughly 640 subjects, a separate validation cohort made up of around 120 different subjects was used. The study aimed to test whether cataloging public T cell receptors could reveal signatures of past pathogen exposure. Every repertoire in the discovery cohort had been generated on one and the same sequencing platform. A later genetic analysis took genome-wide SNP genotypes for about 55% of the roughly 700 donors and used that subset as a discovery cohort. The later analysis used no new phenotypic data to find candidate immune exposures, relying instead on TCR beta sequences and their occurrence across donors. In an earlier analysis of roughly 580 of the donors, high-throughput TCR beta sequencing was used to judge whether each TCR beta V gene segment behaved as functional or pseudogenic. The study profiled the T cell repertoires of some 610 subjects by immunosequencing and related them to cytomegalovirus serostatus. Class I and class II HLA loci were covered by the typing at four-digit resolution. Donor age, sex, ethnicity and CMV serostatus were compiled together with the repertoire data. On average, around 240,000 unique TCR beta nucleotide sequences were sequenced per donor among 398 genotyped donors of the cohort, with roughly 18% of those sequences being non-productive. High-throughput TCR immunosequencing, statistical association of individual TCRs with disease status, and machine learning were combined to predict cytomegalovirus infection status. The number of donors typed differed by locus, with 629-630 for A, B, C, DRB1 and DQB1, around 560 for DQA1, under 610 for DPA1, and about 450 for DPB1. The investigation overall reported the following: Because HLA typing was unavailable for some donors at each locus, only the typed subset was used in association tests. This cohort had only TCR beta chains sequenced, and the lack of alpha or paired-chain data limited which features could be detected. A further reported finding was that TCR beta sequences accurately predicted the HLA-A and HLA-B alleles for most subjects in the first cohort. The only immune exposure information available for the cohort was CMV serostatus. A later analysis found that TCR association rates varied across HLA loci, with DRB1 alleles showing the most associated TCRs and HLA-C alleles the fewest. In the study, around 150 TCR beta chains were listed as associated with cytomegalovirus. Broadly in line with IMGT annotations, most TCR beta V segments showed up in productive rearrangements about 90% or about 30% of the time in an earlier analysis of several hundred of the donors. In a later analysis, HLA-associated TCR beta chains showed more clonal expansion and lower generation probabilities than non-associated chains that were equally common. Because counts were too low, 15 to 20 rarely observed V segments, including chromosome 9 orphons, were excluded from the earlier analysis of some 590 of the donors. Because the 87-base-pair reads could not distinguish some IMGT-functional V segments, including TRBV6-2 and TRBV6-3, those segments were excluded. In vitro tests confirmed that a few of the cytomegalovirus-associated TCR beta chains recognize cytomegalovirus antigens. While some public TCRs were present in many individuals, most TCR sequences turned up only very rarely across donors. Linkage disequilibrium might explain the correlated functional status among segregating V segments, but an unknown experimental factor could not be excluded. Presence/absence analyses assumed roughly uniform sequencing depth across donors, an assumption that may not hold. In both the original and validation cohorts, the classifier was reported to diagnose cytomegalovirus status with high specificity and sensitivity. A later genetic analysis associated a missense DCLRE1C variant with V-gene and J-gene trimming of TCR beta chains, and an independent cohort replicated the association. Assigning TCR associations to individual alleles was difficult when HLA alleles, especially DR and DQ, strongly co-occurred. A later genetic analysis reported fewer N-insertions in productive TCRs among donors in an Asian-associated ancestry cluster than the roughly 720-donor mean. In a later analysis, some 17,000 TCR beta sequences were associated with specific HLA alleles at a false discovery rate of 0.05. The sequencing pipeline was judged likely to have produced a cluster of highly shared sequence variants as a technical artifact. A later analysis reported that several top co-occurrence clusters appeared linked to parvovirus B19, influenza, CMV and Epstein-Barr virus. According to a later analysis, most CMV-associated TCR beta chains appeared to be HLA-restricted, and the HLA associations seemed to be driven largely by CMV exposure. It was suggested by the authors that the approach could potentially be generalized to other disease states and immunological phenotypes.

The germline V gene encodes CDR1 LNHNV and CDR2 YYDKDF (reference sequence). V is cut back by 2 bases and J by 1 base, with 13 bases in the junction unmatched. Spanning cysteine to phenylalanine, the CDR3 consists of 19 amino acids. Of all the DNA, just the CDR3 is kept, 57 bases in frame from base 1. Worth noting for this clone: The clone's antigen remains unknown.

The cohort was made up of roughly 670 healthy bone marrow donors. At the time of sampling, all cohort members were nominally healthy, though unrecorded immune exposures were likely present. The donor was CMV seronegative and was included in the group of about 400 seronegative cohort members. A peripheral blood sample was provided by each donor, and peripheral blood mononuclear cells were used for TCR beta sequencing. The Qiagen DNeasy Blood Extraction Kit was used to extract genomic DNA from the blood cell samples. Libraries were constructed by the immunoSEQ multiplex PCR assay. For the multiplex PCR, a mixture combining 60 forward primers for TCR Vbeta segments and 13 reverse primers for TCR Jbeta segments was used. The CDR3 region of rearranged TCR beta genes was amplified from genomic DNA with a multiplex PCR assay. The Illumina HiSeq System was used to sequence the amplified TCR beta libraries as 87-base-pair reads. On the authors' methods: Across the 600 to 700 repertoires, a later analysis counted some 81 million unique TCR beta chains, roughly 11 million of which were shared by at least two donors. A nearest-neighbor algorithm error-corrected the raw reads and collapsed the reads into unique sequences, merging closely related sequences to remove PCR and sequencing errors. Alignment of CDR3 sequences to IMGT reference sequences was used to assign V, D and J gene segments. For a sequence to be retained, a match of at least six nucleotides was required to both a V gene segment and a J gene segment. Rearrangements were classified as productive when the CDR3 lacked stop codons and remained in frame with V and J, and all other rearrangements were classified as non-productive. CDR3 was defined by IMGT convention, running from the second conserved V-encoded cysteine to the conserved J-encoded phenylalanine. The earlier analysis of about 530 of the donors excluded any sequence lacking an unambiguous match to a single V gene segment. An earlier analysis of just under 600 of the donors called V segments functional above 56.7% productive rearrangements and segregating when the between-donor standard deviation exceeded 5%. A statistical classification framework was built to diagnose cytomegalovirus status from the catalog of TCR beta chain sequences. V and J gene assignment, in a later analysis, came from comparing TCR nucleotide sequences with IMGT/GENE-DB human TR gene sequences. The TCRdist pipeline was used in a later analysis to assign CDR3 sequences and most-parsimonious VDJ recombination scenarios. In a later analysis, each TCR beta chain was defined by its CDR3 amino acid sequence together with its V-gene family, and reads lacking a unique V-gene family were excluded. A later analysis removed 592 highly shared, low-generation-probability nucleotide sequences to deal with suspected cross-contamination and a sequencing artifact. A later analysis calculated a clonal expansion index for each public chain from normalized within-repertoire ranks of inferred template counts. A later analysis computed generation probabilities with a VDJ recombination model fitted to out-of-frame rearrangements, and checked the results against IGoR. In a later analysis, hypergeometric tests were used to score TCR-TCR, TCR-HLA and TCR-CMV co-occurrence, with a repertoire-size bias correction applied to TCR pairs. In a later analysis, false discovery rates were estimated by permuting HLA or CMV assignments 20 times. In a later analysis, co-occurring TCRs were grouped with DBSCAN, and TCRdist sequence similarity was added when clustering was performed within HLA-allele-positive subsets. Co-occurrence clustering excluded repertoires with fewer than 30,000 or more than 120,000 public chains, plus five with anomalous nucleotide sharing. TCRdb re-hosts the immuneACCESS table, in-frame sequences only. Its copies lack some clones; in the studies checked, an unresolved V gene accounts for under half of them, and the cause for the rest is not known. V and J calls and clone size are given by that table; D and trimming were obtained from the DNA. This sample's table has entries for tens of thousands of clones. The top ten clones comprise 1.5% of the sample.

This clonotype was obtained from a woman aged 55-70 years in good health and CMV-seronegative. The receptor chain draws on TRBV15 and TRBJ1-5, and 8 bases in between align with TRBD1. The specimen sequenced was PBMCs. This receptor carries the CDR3 CATSRRIFTGGLSNQPQHF. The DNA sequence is TGTGCCACCAGCAGACGCATTTTTACAGGGGGTTTAAGCAATCAGCCCCAGCATTTT.